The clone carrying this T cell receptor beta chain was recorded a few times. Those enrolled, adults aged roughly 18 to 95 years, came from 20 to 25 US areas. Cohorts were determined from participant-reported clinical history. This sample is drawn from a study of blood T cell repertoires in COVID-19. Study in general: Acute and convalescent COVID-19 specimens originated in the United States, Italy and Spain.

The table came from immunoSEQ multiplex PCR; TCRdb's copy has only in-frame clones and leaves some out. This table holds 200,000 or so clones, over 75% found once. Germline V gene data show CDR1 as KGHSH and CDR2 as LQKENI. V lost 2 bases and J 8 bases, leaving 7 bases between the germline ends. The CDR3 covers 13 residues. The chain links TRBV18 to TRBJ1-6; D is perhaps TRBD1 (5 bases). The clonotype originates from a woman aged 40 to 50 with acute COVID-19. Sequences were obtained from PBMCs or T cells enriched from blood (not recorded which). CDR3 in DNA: TGTGCCAGCTCACCATTGGGGCATTCACCCCTCCACTTT. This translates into CASSPLGHSPLHF.